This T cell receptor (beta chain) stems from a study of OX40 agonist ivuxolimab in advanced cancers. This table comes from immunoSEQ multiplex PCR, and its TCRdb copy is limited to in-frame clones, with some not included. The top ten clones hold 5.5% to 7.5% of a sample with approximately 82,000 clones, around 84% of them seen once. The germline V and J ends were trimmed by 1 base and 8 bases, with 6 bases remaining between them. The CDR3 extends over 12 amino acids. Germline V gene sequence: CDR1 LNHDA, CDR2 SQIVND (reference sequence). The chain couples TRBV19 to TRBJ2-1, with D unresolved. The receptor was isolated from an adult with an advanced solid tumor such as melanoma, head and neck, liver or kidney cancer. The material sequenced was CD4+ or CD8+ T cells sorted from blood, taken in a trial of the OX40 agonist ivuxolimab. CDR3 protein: CASSIGRHEQFF. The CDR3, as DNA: TGTGCCAGTAGTATAGGTCGTCATGAGCAGTTCTTC.